The 21 T cell receptor beta chains below were found in one sample sequenced in a study of blood T cell repertoires in COVID-19. The protocol was immunoSEQ multiplex PCR, while the TCRdb copy is restricted to in-frame clones and leaves out a portion. Of roughly 260,000 clones detected, 70% to 90% appear once; the ten largest clones hold around 2.5%. Sequenced input: peripheral blood. All receptors derive from a woman between 45 and 60 years old with acute or convalescent COVID-19.

This sequence joins TRBV24-1 and TRBJ1-4; 9 positions match TRBD1. The V segment lost 3 bases and the J segment 7 bases; nucleotides outside the gene matches: 5. CDR3 length equals 15 residues. In germline, CDR1 is KGHDR, CDR2 SFDVKD. This chain's CDR3 is CATSDPQGAGEKLFF. CDR3 sequence (DNA): TGTGCCACCAGTGATCCACAGGGGGCGGGTGAAAAACTGTTTTTT.

This sequence joins TRBV27 and TRBJ2-1; 8 bases map to TRBD1. Per the germline V gene, CDR1 is MNHEY and CDR2 is SMNVEV (reference sequence). The V segment lost 6 bases and the J segment 1 base; nucleotides outside the gene matches: 5. This CDR3 has 15 residues. DNA of the CDR3: TGTGCCAGCAGCTCGGACAGGGCGTCCTACAATGAGCAGTTCTTC. Protein product: CASSSDRASYNEQFF.

V and J are TRBV24-1 and TRBJ2-1, with 8 bases lining up with TRBD1. CDR1 is KGHDR, CDR2 SFDVKD, per germline. V lost 7 bases and J lost 3; bases outside the gene matches: 10. The length of the CDR3 is 16 residues. This chain's CDR3 is CATSPSGQGNYNEQFF. The CDR3 DNA follows: TGTGCCACCAGCCCATCCGGACAGGGAAACTACAATGAGCAGTTCTTC.

This chain connects TRBV11-2 to TRBJ1-4; D unclear. V was pared by 0 bases and J by 8 bases, with 13 bases between. This CDR3 has 15 residues. Germline-derived CDR1 and CDR2 are SGHAT and FQNNGV. The CDR3 region has the DNA TGTGCCAGCAGCTTAGATCTGGCCAGCGGGGAAAAACTGTTTTTT. This translates into CASSLDLASGEKLFF.

This clone was recorded many times. The rearrangement joins TRBV30 to TRBJ2-3; tentatively, D is TRBD1 (6 bases). This CDR3 contains 15 residues. CDR1 and CDR2 from the germline V gene are GTSNPN and SVGIG (reference sequence). The ends were cut back, 4 bases at V and 0 bases at J, with 14 bases in the middle. The CDR3 sequence is CAWKKGGTSTDTQYF. CDR3 coding DNA: TGTGCCTGGAAAAAAGGGGGAACCAGCACAGATACGCAGTATTTT.

For the CDR3, the DNA is TGTGCCAGCAGCGGACTTACACAAGAGACCCAGTACTTC. Amino acids: CASSGLTQETQYF. The V gene is TRBV28, the J gene TRBJ2-5; maybe TRBD2 (5 bases). Germline V gene data show CDR1 as MDHEN and CDR2 as SYDVKM. CDR3 length equals 13 residues. V was pared by 6 bases and J by 2 bases, with 10 bases between.

The J gene is TRBJ1-2, the V gene TRBV4-2, with TRBD1 identical over 10 bases. V gave up 4 bases and J gave up 2 bases; unmatched junction bases: 4. Germline V gene sequence: CDR1 LGHNA, CDR2 YNFKEQ. This CDR3 is built from 15 residues. DNA for the CDR3: TGTGCCAGCAGCCGCGAGGACAGGGGGAACTATGGCTACACCTTC. Translating it yields CASSREDRGNYGYTF.

This clone occurred a few times. The chain recombines TRBV28 with TRBJ1-4, with no clear D. V shed 8 bases and J shed 7 bases, with 14 bases lying between them. The CDR3 has 13 amino acids. The germline CDR1 and CDR2 sequences are MDHEN and SYDVKM. The CDR3 nucleotides read TGTGCCAGCGCGGTAGGTGAGACTGAAAAACTGTTTTTT. Translation gives CASAVGETEKLFF.

The chain links TRBV7-2 to TRBJ2-3, with D possibly being TRBD1 (5 bases). The CDR3 extends over 15 amino acids. Germline loops: CDR1 SGHTA, CDR2 FQGNSA. The germline V and J ends were trimmed by 5 bases and 4 bases, with 16 bases remaining between them. The CDR3 loop reads CASSQRGLYPDTQYF. Written as DNA, the CDR3 is TGTGCCAGCAGCCAAAGGGGTCTTTATCCAGATACGCAGTATTTT.

V usage is TRBV25-1 and J usage is TRBJ2-7; 7 nucleotides align to TRBD1. The germline V gene has CDR1 MGHDK and CDR2 SYGVNS. CDR3 length equals 14 residues. J lost 6 bases, V lost 7 bases, and 12 bases had no gene match. This CDR3 is CASTPPYAGGEQYF. CDR3 coding DNA: TGTGCCAGCACGCCACCATACGCAGGGGGCGAGCAGTACTTC.

The V and J genes are TRBV28 and TRBJ2-5; 9 nucleotides match TRBD2. V shed 7 bases and J 5 bases; nucleotides not matched to a gene: 11. Germline values: CDR1 MDHEN, CDR2 SYDVKM. The CDR3 is 15 amino acids. The CDR3 DNA reads as TGTGCCAGCATCGGAGGCGGGAGGGCCGTTGAGACCCAGTACTTC. It translates to CASIGGGRAVETQYF.

The chain joins TRBV9 to TRBJ2-5; 7 bases agree with TRBD1. With V trimmed by 2 bases and J by 3 bases, 7 bases remained unmatched. Germline assignment: CDR1 SGDLS and CDR2 YYNGEE. The CDR3 runs to 15 residues. The CDR3 sequence is CASSVSSTGEETQYF. Written as DNA, the CDR3 is TGTGCCAGCAGCGTCTCGTCAACAGGGGAAGAGACCCAGTACTTC.

The table lists this clone with a count of one. The V and J genes are TRBV4-3 and TRBJ1-1; D is uncertain. The CDR3 extends over 14 amino acids. Germline V gives CDR1 LGHNA, CDR2 YSLEER. V was trimmed by 1 base and J by 0 bases, leaving 6 bases between them. The CDR3 region has the DNA TGCGCCAGCAGCCAAGGGCACATGAACACTGAAGCTTTCTTT. Protein product: CASSQGHMNTEAFF.

CDR3 loop: CASSFGGANEQFF. The CDR3 bases are TGTGCCAGCAGTTTTGGGGGGGCGAATGAGCAGTTCTTC. The chain employs TRBV12-3 or TRBV12-4 and TRBJ2-1, with a possible D match to TRBD2 (7 bases). Trimming left V 3 bases short and J 7 bases short, with 10 bases between. The CDR3 sequence is 13 residues long.

The CDR3 sequence: CASSFQGSYEQYF. The CDR3 region has the DNA TGTGCCAGCAGCTTTCAGGGGTCGTACGAGCAGTACTTC. The chain uses TRBV7-6 and TRBJ2-7; maybe TRBD1 (6 bases). Germline CDR1 reads SGHVS; CDR2 reads FNYEAQ. The CDR3 length is 13 residues. V shed 3 bases and J shed 4 bases, with 10 bases lying between them.

The chain is built from TRBV7-2 and TRBJ1-4; D is possibly TRBD1 (5 bases). V was trimmed by 2 bases and J by 2 bases, leaving 6 bases between them. The germline V gene has CDR1 SGHTA and CDR2 FQGNSA. This CDR3 contains 14 residues. The CDR3 DNA follows: TGTGCCAGCAGCTTAAGACAGACTAATGAAAAACTGTTTTTT. It codes for CASSLRQTNEKLFF.

This CDR3 reads CASSQVGRGRSYEQYF. The DNA for the CDR3 is TGCGCCAGCAGCCAAGTAGGCAGGGGAAGATCCTACGAGCAGTACTTC. This chain links TRBV4-3 with TRBJ2-7, with a tentative D call TRBD1 (6 bases). CDR1 LGHNA and CDR2 YSLEER come from the germline V gene. The CDR3 contains 16 residues. Trimming removed 1 base from V and 1 base from J, with 14 bases in between.

The chain recombines TRBV5-4 with TRBJ1-1; no reliable D call. Trimming removed 4 bases from V and 1 base from J, with 8 bases in between. The CDR3 runs 13 residues. The germline V gene has CDR1 SGHNT and CDR2 YYREEE (reference sequence). In DNA form, the CDR3 reads TGTGCCAGCAGCCCACGACAGAACACTGAAGCTTTCTTT. Residues: CASSPRQNTEAFF. Using reference TRBV5-4 and TRBJ1-1 for the parts outside the CDR3, the full variable domain is ETGVTQSPTHLIKTRGQQVTLRCSSQSGHNTVSWYQQALGQGPQFIFQYYREEENGRGNFPPRFSGLQFPNYSSELNVNALELDDSALYLCASSPRQNTEAFFGQGTRLTVV.

The chain combines TRBV3-1 (or the pseudogene TRBV3-2) with TRBJ2-3; TRBD2 agrees at 14 bases. This CDR3 is 19 amino acids long. V trimming: 5 bases; J trimming: 2 bases; junction bases outside the gene matches: 12. Germline loops: CDR1 LGHDT, CDR2 YNNKEL (reference sequence). This chain's CDR3 is CASSYPGGTSGSFTDTQYF. CDR3 bases: TGTGCCAGCAGCTACCCGGGTGGGACTAGCGGGAGCTTCACAGATACGCAGTATTTT.

Only one count was recorded for this clone. V gene TRBV7-2 combines with J gene TRBJ2-1, with unresolved D. Germline V gene data show CDR1 as SGHTA and CDR2 as FQGNSA. The CDR3 is made up of 16 amino acids. With 5 bases removed from V and 6 bases from J, the gap between germline ends came to 20 bases. CDR3 bases: TGTGCCAGCAGCATATCACCGGGTCCACCTTTCAATGAGCAGTTCTTC. This sequence encodes CASSISPGPPFNEQFF.

The chain is built from TRBV29-1 and TRBJ2-1; 9 bases fit TRBD1. Unmatched junction bases numbered 15, after V lost 1 base and J lost 8 bases. The CDR3 loop spans 17 amino acids. Per the germline V gene, CDR1 is SQVTM and CDR2 is ANQGSEA. CDR3 sequence: CSVEGLGDRADHDEQFF. The DNA for the CDR3 is TGCAGCGTTGAAGGGCTCGGGGACAGGGCGGACCATGATGAGCAGTTCTTC.